This T cell receptor beta chain was found in a study of shared clonotypes between healthy human individuals. All donors were Caucasian adults living in Nashville, Tennessee. At a deep level, the assay was run. An approximately 200 ng quantity of DNA, some 30,000 T cell genomes, went into the sorted-subset replicate PCRs. This table comes from immunoSEQ multiplex PCR, and its TCRdb copy is limited to in-frame clones, with some not included. The data show approximately 2,300,000 clones, about nine tenths seen once. This CDR3 is built from 13 residues. The V and J ends lost 0 bases and 6 bases respectively, with 9 bases between them. The V gene's germline CDR1 is SEHNR and CDR2 FQNEAQ (reference sequence). Study-level points and caveats: The study found roughly 5% of naive CD4 clonotypes shared across four donors.

Concerning this clone: Antigen: not known. Other DNA sequences in the sample encode the same CDR3.

Sequenced: naive CD4+ T cells from PBMCs. Stated subset: CD45RA+ positively selected. This sequence originates from a man aged 18 to 29 in good health. Some clones in this sample may be carry-over from other donors' samples. This rearrangement joins TRBV7-9 to TRBJ2-7; D is uncertain. The CDR3 DNA reads as TGTGCCAGCAGCTTAGCAGGTGCCGGCGAGCAGTACTTC. Protein sequence: CASSLAGAGEQYF.